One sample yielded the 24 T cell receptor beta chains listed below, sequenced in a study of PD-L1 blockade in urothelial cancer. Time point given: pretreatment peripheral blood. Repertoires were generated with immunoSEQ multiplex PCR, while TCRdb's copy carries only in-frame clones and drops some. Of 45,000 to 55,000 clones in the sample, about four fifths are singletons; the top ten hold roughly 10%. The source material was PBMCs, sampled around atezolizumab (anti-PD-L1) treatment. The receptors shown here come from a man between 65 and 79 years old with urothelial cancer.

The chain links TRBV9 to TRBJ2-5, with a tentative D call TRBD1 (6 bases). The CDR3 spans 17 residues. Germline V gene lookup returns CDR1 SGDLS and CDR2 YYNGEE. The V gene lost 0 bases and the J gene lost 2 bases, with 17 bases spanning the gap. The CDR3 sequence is CASSVGQGTSRQETQYF. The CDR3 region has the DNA TGTGCCAGCAGCGTAGGGCAGGGGACGTCCCGGCAAGAGACCCAGTACTTC.

The CDR3 DNA reads TGTGCCAGCAGTATTACTAGCGGGGCTTACAATGAGCAGTTCTTC. It yields the protein CASSITSGAYNEQFF. The chain couples TRBV28 to TRBJ2-1; 10 bases are a match to TRBD2. The germline gives CDR1 MDHEN, CDR2 SYDVKM. V lost 5 bases to trimming and J lost 4 bases; unmatched junction nucleotides: 5. CDR3 size: 15 residues.

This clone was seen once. The CDR3 spells CASSYPAGESDTQYF. In nucleotides, the CDR3 is TGTGCCAGCAGTTACCCAGCGGGAGAATCAGATACGCAGTATTTT. The genes are TRBV6-6 and TRBJ2-3, with 8 bases aligning to TRBD2. The length of the CDR3 is 15 residues. After removal of 2 bases from V and 4 bases from J, the junction contained 5 bases not matched to a gene. Germline V gene sequence: CDR1 MNHNY, CDR2 SVGAGI (reference sequence).

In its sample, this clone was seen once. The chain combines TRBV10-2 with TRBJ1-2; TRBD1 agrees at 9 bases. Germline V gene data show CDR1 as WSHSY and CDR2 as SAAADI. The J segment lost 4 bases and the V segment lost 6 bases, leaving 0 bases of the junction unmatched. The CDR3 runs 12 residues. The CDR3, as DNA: TGCGCCAGCAGGGGACAGGGCTATGGCTACACCTTC. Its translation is CASRGQGYGYTF.

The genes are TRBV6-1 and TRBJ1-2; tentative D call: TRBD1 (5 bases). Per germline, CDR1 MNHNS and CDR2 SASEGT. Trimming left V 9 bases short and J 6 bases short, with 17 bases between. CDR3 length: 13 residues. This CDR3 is CASNGRGKNGYTF. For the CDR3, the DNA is TGTGCCAGTAATGGTCGGGGGAAGAATGGCTACACCTTC.

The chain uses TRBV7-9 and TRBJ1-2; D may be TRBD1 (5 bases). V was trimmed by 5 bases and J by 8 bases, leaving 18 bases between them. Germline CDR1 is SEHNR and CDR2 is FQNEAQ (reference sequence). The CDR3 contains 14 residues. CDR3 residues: CASSPGDFPRGYTF. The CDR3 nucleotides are TGTGCCAGCAGCCCCGGGGACTTTCCTCGGGGCTACACCTTC. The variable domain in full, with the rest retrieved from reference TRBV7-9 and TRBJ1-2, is DTGVSQNPRHKITKRGQNVTFRCDPISEHNRLYWYRQTLGQGPEFLTYFQNEAQLEKSRLLSDRFSAERPKGSFSTLEIQRTEQGDSAMYLCASSPGDFPRGYTFGSGTRLTVV.

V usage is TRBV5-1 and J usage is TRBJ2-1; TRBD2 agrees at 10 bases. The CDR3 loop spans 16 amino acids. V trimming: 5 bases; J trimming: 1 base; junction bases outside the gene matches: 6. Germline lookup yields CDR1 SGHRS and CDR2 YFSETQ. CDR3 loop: CASRRTSGPSYNEQFF. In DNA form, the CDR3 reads TGCGCCAGCAGGAGGACTAGCGGACCATCCTACAATGAGCAGTTCTTC.

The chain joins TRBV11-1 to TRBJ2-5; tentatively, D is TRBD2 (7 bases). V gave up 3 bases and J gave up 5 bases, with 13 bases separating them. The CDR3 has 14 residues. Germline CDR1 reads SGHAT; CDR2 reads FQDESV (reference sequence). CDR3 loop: CASSFSGGAETQYF. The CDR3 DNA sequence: TGTGCCAGCAGCTTCTCGGGGGGCGCGGAGACCCAGTACTTC.

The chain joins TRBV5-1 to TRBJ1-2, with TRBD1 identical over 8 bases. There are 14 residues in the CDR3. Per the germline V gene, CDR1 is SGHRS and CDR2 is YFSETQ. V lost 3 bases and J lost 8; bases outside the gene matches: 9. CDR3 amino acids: CASSSQGGREGYTF. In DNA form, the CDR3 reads TGCGCCAGCAGCTCACAGGGGGGTAGAGAGGGCTACACCTTC.

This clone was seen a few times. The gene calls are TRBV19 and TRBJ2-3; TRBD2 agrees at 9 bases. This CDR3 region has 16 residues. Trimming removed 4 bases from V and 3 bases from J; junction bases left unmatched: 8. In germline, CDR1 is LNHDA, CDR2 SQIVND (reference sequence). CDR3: CASSRIAGVGTDTQYF. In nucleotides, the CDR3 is TGTGCCAGTAGTAGGATAGCGGGAGTAGGAACAGATACGCAGTATTTT.

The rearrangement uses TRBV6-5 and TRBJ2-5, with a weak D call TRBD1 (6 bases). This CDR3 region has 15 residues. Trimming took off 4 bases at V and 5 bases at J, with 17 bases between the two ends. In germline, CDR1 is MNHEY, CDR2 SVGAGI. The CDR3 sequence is CASSSQGLQGETQYF. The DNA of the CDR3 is TGTGCCAGCAGTTCCCAGGGGCTCCAAGGGGAGACCCAGTACTTC.

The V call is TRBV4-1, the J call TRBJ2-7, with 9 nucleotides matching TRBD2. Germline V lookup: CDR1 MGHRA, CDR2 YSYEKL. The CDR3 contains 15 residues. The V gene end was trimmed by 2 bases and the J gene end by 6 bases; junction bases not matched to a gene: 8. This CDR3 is CASSQNPGLAGEQYF. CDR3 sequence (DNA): TGCGCCAGCAGCCAAAACCCGGGACTAGCCGGCGAGCAGTACTTC.

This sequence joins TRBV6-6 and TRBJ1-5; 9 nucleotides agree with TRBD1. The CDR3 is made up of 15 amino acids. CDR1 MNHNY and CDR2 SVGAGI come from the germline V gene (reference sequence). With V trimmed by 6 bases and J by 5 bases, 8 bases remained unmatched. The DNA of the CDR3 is TGTGCCAGCAGCTCCAGGGACAGGGCTGATCAGCCCCAGCATTTT. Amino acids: CASSSRDRADQPQHF.

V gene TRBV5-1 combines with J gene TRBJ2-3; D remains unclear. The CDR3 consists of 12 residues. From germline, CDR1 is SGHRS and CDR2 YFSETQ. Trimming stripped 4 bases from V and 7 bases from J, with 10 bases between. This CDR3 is CASSAGLNTQYF. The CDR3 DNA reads TGCGCCAGCAGCGCCGGTTTGAATACGCAGTATTTT.

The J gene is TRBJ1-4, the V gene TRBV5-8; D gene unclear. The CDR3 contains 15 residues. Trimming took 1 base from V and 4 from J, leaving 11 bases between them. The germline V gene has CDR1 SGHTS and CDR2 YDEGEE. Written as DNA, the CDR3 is TGTGCCAGCAGCTTGCGTCAGGCGGGTAATGAAAAACTGTTTTTT. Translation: CASSLRQAGNEKLFF.

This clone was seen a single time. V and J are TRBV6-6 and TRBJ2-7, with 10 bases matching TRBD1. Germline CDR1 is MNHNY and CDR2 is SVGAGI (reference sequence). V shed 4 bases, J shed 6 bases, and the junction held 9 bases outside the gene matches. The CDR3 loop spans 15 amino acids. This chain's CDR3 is CASSFSGTGASEQYF. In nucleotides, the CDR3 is TGTGCCAGCAGTTTTTCCGGGACAGGGGCTAGCGAGCAGTACTTC.

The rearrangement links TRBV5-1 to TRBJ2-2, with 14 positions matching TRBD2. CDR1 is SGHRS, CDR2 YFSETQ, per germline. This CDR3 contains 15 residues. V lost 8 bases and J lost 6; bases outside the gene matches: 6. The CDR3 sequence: CASGGLAGVPGELFF. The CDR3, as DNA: TGCGCCAGTGGGGGACTAGCGGGAGTACCCGGGGAGCTGTTTTTT.

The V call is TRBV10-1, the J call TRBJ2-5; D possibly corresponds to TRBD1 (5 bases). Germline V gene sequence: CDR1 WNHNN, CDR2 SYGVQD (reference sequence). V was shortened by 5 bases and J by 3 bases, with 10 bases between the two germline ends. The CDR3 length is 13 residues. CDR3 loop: CASSWGREETQYF. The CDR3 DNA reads TGCGCCAGCAGTTGGGGCAGGGAAGAGACCCAGTACTTC.

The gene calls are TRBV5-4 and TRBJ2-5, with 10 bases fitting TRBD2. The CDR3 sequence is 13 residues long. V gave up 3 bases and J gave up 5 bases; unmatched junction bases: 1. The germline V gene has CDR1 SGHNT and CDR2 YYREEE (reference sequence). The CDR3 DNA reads TGTGCCAGCAGCTCTAGCGGGAGTGAGACCCAGTACTTC. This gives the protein CASSSSGSETQYF. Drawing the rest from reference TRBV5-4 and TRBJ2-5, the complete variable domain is ETGVTQSPTHLIKTRGQQVTLRCSSQSGHNTVSWYQQALGQGPQFIFQYYREEENGRGNFPPRFSGLQFPNYSSELNVNALELDDSALYLCASSSSGSETQYFGPGTRLLVL.

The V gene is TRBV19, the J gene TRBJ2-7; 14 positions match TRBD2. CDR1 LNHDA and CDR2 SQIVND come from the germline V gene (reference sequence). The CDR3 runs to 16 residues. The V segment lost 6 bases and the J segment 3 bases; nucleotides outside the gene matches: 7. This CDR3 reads CASSPPGLAGDYEQYF. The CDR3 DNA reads TGTGCCAGTAGCCCCCCGGGACTAGCGGGAGACTACGAGCAGTACTTC. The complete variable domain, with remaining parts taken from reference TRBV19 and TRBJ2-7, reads DGGITQSPKYLFRKEGQNVTLSCEQNLNHDAMYWYRQDPGQGLRLIYYSQIVNDFQKGDIAEGYSVSREKKESFPLTVTSAQKNPTAFYLCASSPPGLAGDYEQYFGPGTRLTVT.

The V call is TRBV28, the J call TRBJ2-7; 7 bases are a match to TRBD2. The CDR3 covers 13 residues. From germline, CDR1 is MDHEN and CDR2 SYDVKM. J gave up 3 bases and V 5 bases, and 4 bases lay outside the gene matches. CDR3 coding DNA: TGTGCCAGCAGTGCGGGAGCCCTCTACGAGCAGTACTTC. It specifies CASSAGALYEQYF.

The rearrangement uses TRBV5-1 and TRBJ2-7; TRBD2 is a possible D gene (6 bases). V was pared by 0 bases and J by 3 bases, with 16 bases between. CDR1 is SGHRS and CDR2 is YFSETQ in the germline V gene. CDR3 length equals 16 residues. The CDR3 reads CASSLAVGQEGYEQYF. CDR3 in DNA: TGCGCCAGCAGCTTGGCAGTAGGCCAGGAGGGCTACGAGCAGTACTTC. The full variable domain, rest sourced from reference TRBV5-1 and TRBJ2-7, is KAGVTQTPRYLIKTRGQQVTLSCSPISGHRSVSWYQQTPGQGLQFLFEYFSETQRNKGNFPGRFSGRQFSNSRSEMNVSTLELGDSALYLCASSLAVGQEGYEQYFGPGTRLTVT.

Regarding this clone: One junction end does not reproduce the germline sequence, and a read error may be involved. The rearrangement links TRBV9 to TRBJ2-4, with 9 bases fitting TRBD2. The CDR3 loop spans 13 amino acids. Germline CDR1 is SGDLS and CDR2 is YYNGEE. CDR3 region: CASSVTGSGSLDF. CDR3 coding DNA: TGTGCCAGCAGCGTAACCGGTAGCGGGAGTTTAGACTTC.

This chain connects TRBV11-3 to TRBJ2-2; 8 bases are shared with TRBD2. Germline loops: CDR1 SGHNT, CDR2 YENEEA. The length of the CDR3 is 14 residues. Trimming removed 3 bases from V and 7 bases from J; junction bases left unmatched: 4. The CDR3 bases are TGTGCCAGCAGCTTTAAAGCGGGAGTCGGGGAGCTGTTTTTT. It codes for CASSFKAGVGELFF.